The clone carrying this TCR beta chain was picked up many times. The CDR3 consists of 14 residues. Per germline, CDR1 SGHRS and CDR2 YFSETQ. Deletions cut 4 bases from V and 4 bases from J, with 13 bases between. The data originate from a study of T cells in Graves' hyperthyroidism and ophthalmopathy. Study-level background: Specimen type is peripheral blood, collected at initial diagnosis prior to any treatment.

TCR beta CDR3 region amplification was performed from RNA transcripts. First-round RT-PCR with HTBI primers amplified the TCR CDR3 region. MiXCR, run by TCRdb on the multiplex PCR reads, gives a single entry per CDR3 protein. The sample yields approximately 220,000 distinct CDR3 sequences, about 18% seen once. Stable disease denoted Graves' hyperthyroidism without ophthalmopathy progression within 18 months. Cells are PBMCs isolated from around 10 ml of fresh blood. This sequence originates from a man between 40 and 49 years old with Graves' hyperthyroidism. The material sequenced was blood. The chain is built from TRBV5-1 and TRBJ2-3; either TRBD1 or TRBD2 may fit D (5 bases each). Written as DNA, the CDR3 is TGCGCCAGCAGCCCAAAGACGGGGCCAGATACGCAGTATTTT. This gives the protein CASSPKTGPDTQYF. The full variable domain, rest sourced from reference TRBV5-1 and TRBJ2-3, is KAGVTQTPRYLIKTRGQQVTLSCSPISGHRSVSWYQQTPGQGLQFLFEYFSETQRNKGNFPGRFSGRQFSNSRSEMNVSTLELGDSALYLCASSPKTGPDTQYFGPGTRLTVL.